A selection of T cell receptor beta chains follows, all from one sample in a study of molecular identifiers for immune sequencing clone quantification. MiXCR, applied by TCRdb to the PCR reads, yields one record per CDR3 protein. Of around 470,000 distinct CDR3 sequences listed, about 25% are singletons. Sequencing input: naive CD8+ T cells from blood, with Jurkat cell RNA spiked in. The receptor source for this set is a human donor in good health. Some libraries in this study had Jurkat cell RNA spiked in. The CDR3 runs from the conserved cysteine through the conserved F or W. D genes are given only for firm matches. Rows may omit the clone size; those that give it use once, few, many or a size class.

v_gene	d_gene	abundance	j_gene	len	CDR3aa	CDR3nt
TRBV7-9	-	few	TRBJ1-1	13	CASSIPGVGEAFF	TGTGCCAGCAGCATACCAGGGGTGGGTGAAGCTTTCTTT
TRBV2	-	many	TRBJ1-4	16	CASSEVVPVMNGKLFF	TGTGCCAGCAGTGAAGTGGTCCCAGTAATGAACGGAAAACTGTTTTTT
TRBV19	-	few	TRBJ1-2	15	CASSYRDTANYGYTF	TGTGCCAGTAGTTACCGGGACACTGCTAACTATGGCTACACCTTC
TRBV3-1	TRBD2	-	TRBJ2-3	16	CASSQERWLAGDTQYF	TGTGCCAGCAGTCAAGAGAGGTGGCTAGCGGGAGACACGCAGTATTTT
TRBV28	-	many	TRBJ2-3	13	CASMVELTDTQYF	TGTGCCAGCATGGTAGAGCTGACAGATACGCAGTATTTT
TRBV27	-	few	TRBJ2-7	15	CASSLSPDHPYEQYF	TGTGCCAGCAGTTTAAGTCCGGACCACCCCTACGAGCAGTACTTC
TRBV4-3	-	many	TRBJ2-3	15	CASSQDKTSTDTQYF	TGCGCCAGCAGCCAAGACAAGACTAGCACAGATACGCAGTATTTT
TRBV6-1	TRBD2	few	TRBJ2-2	18	CASSESWGGLYNTGELFF	TGTGCCAGCAGTGAATCTTGGGGGGGACTATACAACACCGGGGAGCTGTTTTTT
TRBV9	TRBD1	many	TRBJ2-5	14	CASSPGTGKETQYF	TGTGCCAGCAGCCCGGGGACAGGGAAAGAGACCCAGTACTTC
TRBV9	-	few	TRBJ2-7	14	CASSVAGMPGEQYF	TGTGCCAGCAGCGTAGCGGGGATGCCGGGGGAGCAGTACTTC
TRBV12-5	TRBD2	-	TRBJ2-3	17	CASGFQIAGGRTDTQYF	TGTGCTAGTGGTTTCCAAATAGCGGGGGGGCGAACAGATACGCAGTATTTT
TRBV6-5	TRBD2	few	TRBJ2-3	18	CASSFIPAGGPSTDTQYF	TGTGCCAGCAGTTTTATTCCAGCGGGAGGACCCAGCACAGATACGCAGTATTTT
TRBV15	-	few	TRBJ1-3	16	CATSREGPGLKNTIYF	TGTGCCACCAGCAGAGAGGGGCCGGGACTCAAAAACACCATATATTTT
TRBV4-1	-	many	TRBJ2-3	13	CASSQIRPDTQYF	TGCGCCAGCAGCCAAATACGCCCAGATACGCAGTATTTT
TRBV28	-	-	TRBJ1-5	15	CASSLGGSLTDTQHF	TGTGCCAGCAGTTTAGGGGGTAGTTTGACAGATACGCAGCATTTT
TRBV6-5	TRBD1	many	TRBJ1-2	15	CASSLDGSGGDGYTF	TGTGCCAGCAGTTTAGACGGATCAGGGGGAGATGGCTACACCTTC
TRBV12-3/TRBV12-4	-	many	TRBJ2-3	14	CASSFPLEADTQYF	TGTGCCAGCAGTTTTCCCTTAGAGGCAGATACGCAGTATTTT
TRBV7-9	TRBD1	few	TRBJ1-1	13	CASSSTGGLEAFF	TGTGCCAGCAGCTCTACAGGGGGCCTAGAAGCTTTCTTT
TRBV20-1	TRBD2	few	TRBJ2-7	13	CSAPLAETYEQYF	TGCAGTGCCCCCCTAGCGGAAACCTACGAGCAGTACTTC
TRBV6-2/TRBV6-3	TRBD2	few	TRBJ2-1	16	CASSYSTSGVYNEQFF	TGTGCCAGCAGTTACTCGACTAGCGGGGTCTACAATGAGCAGTTCTTC
TRBV7-9	TRBD1	-	TRBJ2-3	15	CASSPGQGEADTQYF	TGTGCCAGCAGCCCGGGACAGGGGGAAGCAGATACGCAGTATTTT
TRBV5-3	-	-	TRBJ2-7	15	CASSLGRGHAYEQYF	TGTGCCAGCAGTTTGGGACGGGGTCATGCCTACGAGCAGTACTTC
TRBV4-3	-	-	TRBJ1-1	16	CASSQGGGRMNTEAFF	TGCGCCAGCAGCCAAGGGGGGGGCCGTATGAACACTGAAGCTTTCTTT